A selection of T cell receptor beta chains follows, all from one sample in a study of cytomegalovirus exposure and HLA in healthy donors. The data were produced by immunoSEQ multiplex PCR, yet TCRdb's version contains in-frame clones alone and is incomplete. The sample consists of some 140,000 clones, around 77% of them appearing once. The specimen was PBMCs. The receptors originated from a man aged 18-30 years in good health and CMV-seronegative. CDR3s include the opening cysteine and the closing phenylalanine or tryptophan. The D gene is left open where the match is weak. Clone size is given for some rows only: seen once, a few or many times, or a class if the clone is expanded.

CDR3nt: TGCGCCAGCAGCCAAGGGAGCAGGGGGGAGACCCAGTACTTC
CDR3aa: CASSQGSRGETQYF
abundance: .
j_gene: TRBJ2-5
d_gene: TRBD1
v_gene: TRBV4-3

CDR3nt: TGTGCCAGCACACACCCAGACGGATCGGGGAACGAGCAGTACTTC
CDR3aa: CASTHPDGSGNEQYF
abundance: once
j_gene: TRBJ2-7
d_gene: .
v_gene: TRBV6-6

CDR3nt: TGTGCCAGTAGTATTAGGCGGGACAGGGGATTCGGATATGGCTACACCTTC
CDR3aa: CASSIRRDRGFGYGYTF
abundance: few
j_gene: TRBJ1-2
d_gene: TRBD1
v_gene: TRBV19

CDR3nt: TGCGCCAGCAGCCCTCAGGGTACAGATACGCAGTATTTT
CDR3aa: CASSPQGTDTQYF
abundance: .
j_gene: TRBJ2-3
d_gene: .
v_gene: TRBV5-1

CDR3nt: TGTGCCAGCAGCGGACAGGGTTCTGGGAATTCACCCCTCCACTTT
CDR3aa: CASSGQGSGNSPLHF
abundance: .
j_gene: TRBJ1-6
d_gene: TRBD1
v_gene: TRBV9

CDR3nt: TGCGCCAGCAGTGAACCCGGGAACACCTATGGCTACACCTTC
CDR3aa: CASSEPGNTYGYTF
abundance: .
j_gene: TRBJ1-2
d_gene: .
v_gene: TRBV5-1

CDR3nt: TGTGCCAGCAGCTCGGGGACAGGGATCAGCTATGGCTACACCTTC
CDR3aa: CASSSGTGISYGYTF
abundance: few
j_gene: TRBJ1-2
d_gene: TRBD1
v_gene: TRBV5-6

CDR3nt: TGTGCCAGCAGTTCTTTCGGGACAAGCCAAGAGACCCAGTACTTC
CDR3aa: CASSSFGTSQETQYF
abundance: once
j_gene: TRBJ2-5
d_gene: .
v_gene: TRBV6-5

CDR3nt: TGTGCCAGTAGTACTCCGGGACAGGGTTTCCCTCAGCCCCAGCATTTT
CDR3aa: CASSTPGQGFPQPQHF
abundance: .
j_gene: TRBJ1-5
d_gene: TRBD1
v_gene: TRBV19

CDR3nt: TGTGCCAGCAGTGAATACCCCTGGGGACAGCCGAACACCGGGGAGCTGTTTTTT
CDR3aa: CASSEYPWGQPNTGELFF
abundance: .
j_gene: TRBJ2-2
d_gene: TRBD1
v_gene: TRBV25-1

CDR3nt: TGTGCCAGCTCACCAGGACAGCCGGGGACCACAGATACGCAGTATTTT
CDR3aa: CASSPGQPGTTDTQYF
abundance: .
j_gene: TRBJ2-3
d_gene: .
v_gene: TRBV18

CDR3nt: TGCGCCAGCAGCCATACAGACAGGGATGGTGAAAAACTGTTTTTT
CDR3aa: CASSHTDRDGEKLFF
abundance: few
j_gene: TRBJ1-4
d_gene: TRBD1
v_gene: TRBV4-1

CDR3nt: TGTGCCAGCTCACCTACAGCCCAATCCAATTCACCCCTCCACTTT
CDR3aa: CASSPTAQSNSPLHF
abundance: .
j_gene: TRBJ1-6
d_gene: .
v_gene: TRBV18

CDR3nt: TGTGCCAGCAGGACACAGGGTGGTACCTACAATGAGCAGTTCTTC
CDR3aa: CASRTQGGTYNEQFF
abundance: .
j_gene: TRBJ2-1
d_gene: .
v_gene: TRBV5-4

CDR3nt: TGTGCCAGCAGAACCTCTGGCAGGGTTGATCAGCCCCAGCATTTT
CDR3aa: CASRTSGRVDQPQHF
abundance: .
j_gene: TRBJ1-5
d_gene: .
v_gene: TRBV2

CDR3nt: TGTGCCAGCAGCCCAGAAGGTACAGGGCCTCAGCCCCAGCATTTT
CDR3aa: CASSPEGTGPQPQHF
abundance: .
j_gene: TRBJ1-5
d_gene: .
v_gene: TRBV7-2

CDR3nt: TGCGCCAGCAGCCAAGAGTGGGGAGCATCGGGTTCACCCCTCCACTTT
CDR3aa: CASSQEWGASGSPLHF
abundance: .
j_gene: TRBJ1-6
d_gene: .
v_gene: TRBV4-1

CDR3nt: TGCAGCGTTCTGGGCCCTGCCGGCTACACCTTC
CDR3aa: CSVLGPAGYTF
abundance: .
j_gene: TRBJ1-2
d_gene: .
v_gene: TRBV29-1

CDR3nt: TGTGCCAGCAGTCACTTCACCGGGACAGGAGGAACTAGGGAGCAGTACTTC
CDR3aa: CASSHFTGTGGTREQYF
abundance: .
j_gene: TRBJ2-7
d_gene: TRBD1
v_gene: TRBV27

CDR3nt: TGTGCCAGCAGTCTGACAGGGGATCGTATGAAACTGTTTTTT
CDR3aa: CASSLTGDRMKLFF
abundance: few
j_gene: TRBJ1-4
d_gene: TRBD1
v_gene: TRBV6-5

CDR3nt: TGTGCCAGTAGTATGGGGGGAGGTTCACCCCTCCACTTT
CDR3aa: CASSMGGGSPLHF
abundance: .
j_gene: TRBJ1-6
d_gene: .
v_gene: TRBV19